This TCR beta chain is from a study of PD-1 blockade in classical Hodgkin lymphoma. The method was immunoSEQ multiplex PCR; TCRdb's version includes in-frame clones alone and lacks a portion of them. This table has 40,000 or so clones, around 78% appearing once. V lost 2 bases and J lost 4, with 28 bases in between. The CDR3 spans 19 residues. Germline V gives CDR1 SGHRS, CDR2 YFSETQ. Study-level findings and limits: There remain no defined causes for the repertoire differences, which possibly reflect disease activity or prior therapy.

Each of the patients experienced relapse following autologous stem cell transplantation, and their brentuximab vedotin exposure differed. For this clone: The antigen is not known.

The source is a human donor with classical Hodgkin lymphoma. The sample was peripheral blood mononuclear cells (PBMCs), taken at baseline. J is TRBJ2-7 and V is TRBV5-1; D possibly corresponds to TRBD2 (10 bases). The CDR3 protein is CASSFRDRDLLAGLYEQYF. CDR3 DNA sequence: TGCGCCAGCAGCTTCCGGGACAGGGACCTACTAGCGGGGTTATACGAGCAGTACTTC.